A selection of T cell receptor beta chains follows, all from one sample in a study of blood T cells in healthy people across ages. One entry per CDR3 protein results from TCRdb running MiXCR on the 5' RACE reads. The profile shows some 880,000 distinct CDR3 sequences, about 36% of them singletons. Material for sequencing was blood. The origin of the receptors is a man younger than 35 in good health. CDR3s include the opening cysteine and the closing phenylalanine or tryptophan. The order of the fields is CDR3 length, V gene, J gene, clone size, D gene, CDR3 protein, CDR3 DNA. A D gene is named only where the DNA matches it firmly. Only part of the rows carry a size: once, few, many, or a class if the clone is expanded.

14	TRBV7-2	TRBJ1-2	.	.	CASSLAREDYGYTF	TGTGCCAGCAGCCTGGCACGGGAGGACTATGGCTACACCTTC
16	TRBV4-2	TRBJ2-1	once	.	CASSQPHGSGWDEQFF	TGTGCCAGCAGCCAACCCCATGGATCGGGATGGGATGAGCAGTTCTTC
16	TRBV4-1	TRBJ2-3	.	.	CASSPRGGRGMNTQYF	TGCGCCAGCAGCCCCCGAGGAGGGAGGGGGATGAATACGCAGTATTTT
14	TRBV5-1	TRBJ2-1	few	.	CASSVEVSYNEQFF	TGCGCCAGCAGCGTGGAAGTCTCCTACAATGAGCAGTTCTTC
8	TRBV20-1	TRBJ2-3	few	.	CSHGTQYF	TGCAGCCATGGTACGCAGTATTTT
16	TRBV9	TRBJ2-1	many	TRBD2	CASSVVGGGAYNEQFF	TGTGCCAGCAGCGTAGTCGGCGGGGGGGCCTACAATGAGCAGTTCTTC
15	TRBV12-3/TRBV12-4	TRBJ2-5	many	TRBD1	CASSSTGGGVETQYF	TGTGCCAGCAGTTCCACAGGGGGCGGGGTAGAGACCCAGTACTTC
15	TRBV5-1	TRBJ2-3	.	.	CASAQGTPSTDTQYF	TGCGCCAGCGCACAGGGAACACCTAGCACAGATACGCAGTATTTT
13	TRBV7-2	TRBJ1-1	.	.	CASSFGTRVEAFF	TGTGCCAGCAGCTTCGGGACAAGGGTGGAAGCTTTCTTT
15	TRBV28	TRBJ2-3	few	TRBD2	CASRVAGGVADTQYF	TGTGCCAGCAGGGTAGCGGGGGGGGTCGCAGATACGCAGTATTTT
13	TRBV7-2	TRBJ2-4	many	.	CASSFGGLDIQYF	TGTGCCAGCAGCTTTGGGGGCTTGGACATTCAGTACTTC
14	TRBV7-2	TRBJ1-4	.	.	CASTQTAEGGKLFF	TGTGCCAGCACCCAAACAGCGGAGGGTGGAAAACTGTTTTTT
15	TRBV5-1	TRBJ2-6	.	.	CASSLGGPEANVLTF	TGCGCCAGCAGCTTAGGAGGCCCTGAGGCCAACGTCCTGACTTTC
16	TRBV27	TRBJ1-6	.	.	CASSPTVSSYNSPLHF	TGTGCCAGCAGCCCCACGGTGAGCTCCTATAATTCACCCCTCCACTTT
18	TRBV5-4	TRBJ2-1	.	TRBD2	CASSWPGTSGSSYNEQFF	TGTGCCAGCAGCTGGCCCGGGACTAGCGGGAGCTCCTACAATGAGCAGTTCTTC
13	TRBV27	TRBJ1-5	.	.	CASSLNRGTPQHF	TGTGCCAGCAGTCTAAACCGAGGGACACCCCAGCATTTT
12	TRBV10-2	TRBJ2-5	once	TRBD1	CASKGQEETQYF	TGCGCCAGCAAGGGACAGGAAGAGACCCAGTACTTC
14	TRBV10-3	TRBJ2-3	few	.	CAISGVGYTDTQYF	TGTGCCATCAGTGGAGTCGGTTACACAGATACGCAGTATTTT
16	TRBV5-1	TRBJ1-1	.	TRBD1	CASSFPQGAGNTEAFF	TGCGCCAGCAGCTTCCCTCAGGGGGCGGGGAACACTGAAGCTTTCTTT
20	TRBV4-2	TRBJ1-5	.	TRBD1	CASSQEPRGRVLGSNQPQHF	TGTGCCAGCAGCCAAGAGCCCAGGGGGAGGGTATTAGGAAGCAATCAGCCCCAGCATTTT
15	TRBV6-2/TRBV6-3	TRBJ1-5	.	.	CATASWEISNQPQHF	TGTGCCACCGCAAGTTGGGAGATTAGCAATCAGCCCCAGCATTTT
14	TRBV12-3/TRBV12-4	TRBJ2-3	.	TRBD2	CASSFSGGADTQYF	TGTGCCAGCAGTTTCAGCGGGGGGGCGGATACGCAGTATTTT
14	TRBV7-6	TRBJ2-2	.	.	CASSPGTLTGELFF	TGTGCCAGCAGCCCCGGGACCCTAACCGGGGAGCTGTTTTTT
15	TRBV12-3/TRBV12-4	TRBJ2-7	few	.	CASSLVIAISYEQYF	TGTGCCAGCAGTTTAGTGATAGCGATTTCATACGAGCAGTACTTC
15	TRBV20-1	TRBJ1-2	.	.	CSAREQRAGRYGYTF	TGCAGTGCTAGAGAGCAAAGGGCAGGGCGGTATGGCTACACCTTC
15	TRBV9	TRBJ2-7	.	.	CASSVGMGVRGEQYF	TGTGCCAGCAGCGTAGGCATGGGGGTAAGGGGCGAGCAGTACTTC
14	TRBV7-9	TRBJ2-5	.	.	CASSLDPQRETQYF	TGTGCCAGCAGCTTAGACCCACAGAGAGAGACCCAGTACTTC
15	TRBV3-1	TRBJ2-5	few	TRBD2	CASNQQRGTQETQYF	TGTGCCAGCAACCAACAGCGGGGGACCCAAGAGACCCAGTACTTC
15	TRBV3-1	TRBJ2-3	once	.	CASSQNSHSTDTQCF	TGTGCCAGCAGCCAAAACAGCCATAGCACAGATACGCAGTGTTTT
14	TRBV29-1	TRBJ2-1	.	TRBD1	CSVGHWTGLWWQFF	TGCAGCGTTGGACACTGGACAGGCCTCTGGTGGCAGTTCTTC
16	TRBV4-3	TRBJ1-1	.	.	CASSQLQGLSNTEAFF	TGCGCCAGCAGCCAACTTCAGGGCCTTTCGAACACTGAAGCTTTCTTT
13	TRBV10-3	TRBJ2-5	many	.	CAISSDWKETQYF	TGTGCCATCAGTTCCGACTGGAAAGAGACCCAGTACTTC
12	TRBV11-1	TRBJ2-1	.	.	CASSFHVNEQFF	TGTGCCAGCAGCTTTCATGTGAATGAGCAGTTCTTC
15	TRBV28	TRBJ2-5	.	.	CASIQVGGYQETQYF	TGTGCCAGCATCCAGGTCGGCGGGTACCAAGAGACCCAGTACTTC
15	TRBV4-2	TRBJ1-1	.	.	CAGSHQQGADTEAFF	TGTGCCGGCAGCCACCAACAGGGAGCGGACACTGAAGCTTTCTTT
18	TRBV4-1	TRBJ2-7	few	.	CASSPSRGSGRSYNEQYF	TGCGCCAGCAGCCCCTCCAGGGGATCGGGCAGATCCTACAATGAGCAGTACTTC
16	TRBV5-5	TRBJ2-5	.	.	CASSFPSDGHAETQYF	TGTGCCAGCAGCTTCCCGAGCGATGGTCACGCCGAGACCCAGTACTTC
14	TRBV29-1	TRBJ1-2	once	.	CSVEAAGANYGYTF	TGCAGCGTTGAAGCAGCCGGGGCGAACTATGGCTACACCTTC
18	TRBV7-2	TRBJ2-5	.	TRBD2	CASSSEGLAGMYQETQYF	TGTGCCAGCAGCTCAGAGGGGCTAGCGGGGATGTACCAAGAGACCCAGTACTTC
17	TRBV12-3/TRBV12-4	TRBJ2-3	few	.	CASSLRKGRGNADTQYF	TGTGCCAGCAGTCTCCGAAAGGGACGGGGTAATGCAGATACGCAGTATTTT
11	TRBV20-1	TRBJ2-7	.	TRBD1	CSARDRGEQYF	TGCAGTGCTAGGGACAGGGGAGAGCAGTACTTC
15	TRBV9	TRBJ1-2	few	TRBD1	CASSGAPGQNYGYTF	TGTGCCAGCAGCGGAGCCCCGGGACAGAACTATGGCTACACCTTC
14	TRBV11-2	TRBJ1-2	.	.	CASSQPGTGYGYTF	TGTGCCAGCAGCCAACCCGGGACGGGATATGGCTACACCTTC
13	TRBV12-3/TRBV12-4	TRBJ2-5	few	.	CASSSEGGETQYF	TGTGCCAGCAGTTCAGAAGGGGGAGAGACCCAGTACTTC
16	TRBV18	TRBJ1-6	.	.	CASSPQVQGTATPLHF	TGTGCCAGCTCACCTCAAGTACAGGGAACGGCGACACCCCTCCACTTT
13	TRBV7-9	TRBJ2-1	.	TRBD2	CASSLTGRDEQFF	TGTGCCAGCAGCTTAACCGGGAGGGATGAGCAGTTCTTC
13	TRBV5-1	TRBJ2-1	few	.	CASSLAQNNEQFF	TGCGCCAGCAGCTTGGCGCAGAACAATGAGCAGTTCTTC